Listed here are 27 T cell receptor beta chains from one sample, sequenced in a study of Ad26.COV2.S vaccination and SARS-CoV-2 variants. Sequencing used immunoSEQ multiplex PCR; TCRdb keeps in-frame clones, though not all of them. The sample holds about 350,000 clones, around 90% seen once. The sample was peripheral blood, taken after recovery from COVID-19. The receptor source for this set is a human donor who had recovered from COVID-19.

J is TRBJ1-2 and V is TRBV5-4, with TRBD1 matching over 8 bases. Trimming took 0 bases from V and 8 from J; bases not matched to a gene: 6. The CDR3 contains 14 residues. The germline gives CDR1 SGHNT, CDR2 YYREEE (reference sequence). CDR3 sequence (DNA): TGTGCCAGCAGCTTGGACAGGGGGATCGGAGGCTACACCTTC. The encoded protein is CASSLDRGIGGYTF.

This clone was seen just once. The V and J genes are TRBV10-3 and TRBJ1-3, with D unresolved. There are 15 residues in the CDR3. Germline V gene lookup returns CDR1 ENHRY and CDR2 SYGVKD. V lost 4 bases to trimming and J lost 7 bases, with 17 bases between them. The CDR3 protein is CAISGLGQEGNTIYF. CDR3 DNA: TGTGCCATCAGTGGCCTCGGGCAGGAAGGGAACACCATATATTTT.

The CDR3, as DNA: TGTGCCAGCAGCCAAGGCAGAGCACCCTTATATGGCTACACCTTC. Translation gives CASSQGRAPLYGYTF. The gene calls are TRBV14 and TRBJ1-2; no clear D gene. The CDR3 consists of 15 residues. Germline loops: CDR1 SGHDN, CDR2 FVKESK. Trimming removed 1 base from V and 5 bases from J, with 14 bases in between.

The chain joins TRBV2 to TRBJ1-2; a weak D match, TRBD1 (5 bases). Germline values: CDR1 SNHLY, CDR2 FYNNEI. The V end lost 3 bases, the J end lost 8 bases, and 13 bases lay between the germline ends. The CDR3 has 13 amino acids. The CDR3 nucleotides read TGTGCCAGCAGTGAGACCGGACACGTGGGCTACACCTTC. Translation: CASSETGHVGYTF. Supplemented by reference TRBV2 and TRBJ1-2, the full variable domain reads EPEVTQTPSHQVTQMGQEVILRCVPISNHLYFYWYRQILGQKVEFLVSFYNNEISEKSEIFDDQFSVERPDGSNFTLKIRSTKLEDSAMYFCASSETGHVGYTFGSGTRLTVV.

The chain links TRBV6-5 to TRBJ1-3, with TRBD1 matching over 7 bases. The CDR3 runs 14 residues. Germline V gives CDR1 MNHEY, CDR2 SVGAGI. V trimming: 4 bases; J trimming: 4 bases; junction bases outside the gene matches: 4. This chain's CDR3 is CASSLQGKGNTIYF. The CDR3 DNA follows: TGTGCCAGCAGTTTACAGGGGAAGGGAAACACCATATATTTT.

V usage is TRBV12-5 and J usage is TRBJ2-3; 8 bases map to TRBD2. J gave up 1 base and V 7 bases, and 10 bases lay outside the gene matches. The CDR3 covers 16 residues. Germline V lookup: CDR1 LGHNT, CDR2 FRNRAP. The CDR3 sequence is CASAPRGGVGTDTQYF. The CDR3 DNA reads as TGTGCTAGTGCCCCCCGGGGGGGGGTGGGCACAGATACGCAGTATTTT.

The chain employs TRBV25-1 and TRBJ1-6; TRBD1 might be the D (5 bases). Deletions cut 3 bases from V and 8 bases from J, with 5 bases between. Germline CDR1 MGHDK, CDR2 SYGVNS. The CDR3 spans 12 residues. CDR3 sequence: CASSDRDSPLHF. In DNA form, the CDR3 reads TGTGCCAGCAGTGACAGGGATTCACCCCTCCACTTT.

The chain links TRBV9 to TRBJ2-2, with D perhaps matching TRBD1 or TRBD2 (5 bases each). Germline CDR1 SGDLS, CDR2 YYNGEE. Between the trimmed V and J ends, which lost 4 bases and 5 bases, there was a span of 21 bases. The CDR3 runs to 17 residues. The CDR3 region is CASSTLGDGVVTGELFF. The DNA of the CDR3 is TGTGCCAGCAGCACACTTGGGGACGGGGTTGTGACCGGGGAGCTGTTTTTT. Based on the CDR3 plus reference TRBV9 and TRBJ2-2, the full variable domain is DSGVTQTPKHLITATGQRVTLRCSPRSGDLSVYWYQQSLDQGLQFLIQYYNGEERAKGNILERFSAQQFPDLHSELNLSSLELGDSALYFCASSTLGDGVVTGELFFGEGSRLTVL.

This clone has just a few counts. The genes are TRBV2 and TRBJ2-4, with TRBD1 matching 7 bases. Germline trimming cut 6 bases from V and 9 bases from J; bases unmatched to any gene: 11. The CDR3 runs to 14 residues. The germline CDR1 and CDR2 sequences are SNHLY and FYNNEI. Written as DNA, the CDR3 is TGTGCCAGCAGAGTAGACAGGGTACGTGGCATTCAGTACTTC. Protein sequence: CASRVDRVRGIQYF.

The V call is TRBV7-2, the J call TRBJ1-5; unclear D gene. V was clipped by 1 base and J by 0 bases, with 16 bases between them. The CDR3 is 18 amino acids. Per the germline V gene, CDR1 is SGHTA and CDR2 is FQGNSA. CDR3 sequence reads: CASSLVTFGTFSNQPQHF. The CDR3, as DNA: TGTGCCAGCAGCTTAGTTACATTTGGCACCTTTAGCAATCAGCCCCAGCATTTT.

This clone has a single count. The chain recombines TRBV11-2 with TRBJ2-7; D gene ambiguous. Germline V CDR1 and CDR2: SGHAT, FQNNGV. The CDR3 sequence is 11 residues long. V was pared by 5 bases and J by 6 bases, with 8 bases between. The CDR3 DNA is TGTGCCAGCAGCAGGGCAGCCGAGCAGTACTTC. It codes for CASSRAAEQYF.

The rearrangement joins TRBV20-1 to TRBJ1-1; no firm D call. Per germline, CDR1 DFQATT and CDR2 SNEGSKA (reference sequence). The CDR3 runs to 14 residues. With 3 bases removed from V and 5 bases from J, the gap between germline ends came to 16 bases. The CDR3: CSASPYREETEAFF. The CDR3 DNA reads TGCAGTGCTAGTCCTTATAGAGAGGAAACTGAAGCTTTCTTT.

The chain employs TRBV9 and TRBJ2-7, with D unresolved. The germline V and J ends were trimmed by 4 bases and 5 bases, with 13 bases remaining between them. Germline loops: CDR1 SGDLS, CDR2 YYNGEE. The CDR3 totals 13 residues. CDR3 in amino acids: CASSPASPNEQYF. DNA for the CDR3: TGTGCCAGCAGCCCCGCCTCACCGAACGAGCAGTACTTC. The full variable domain, in which reference TRBV9 and TRBJ2-7 provide the parts outside the CDR3, is DSGVTQTPKHLITATGQRVTLRCSPRSGDLSVYWYQQSLDQGLQFLIQYYNGEERAKGNILERFSAQQFPDLHSELNLSSLELGDSALYFCASSPASPNEQYFGPGTRLTVT.

This clone has just one count. This chain uses TRBV6-5 with TRBJ2-7; tentative D call: TRBD2 (5 bases). V shed 0 bases and J shed 7 bases, with 13 bases lying between them. CDR3 size: 14 residues. Germline V CDR1 and CDR2: MNHEY, SVGAGI. The CDR3 DNA follows: TGTGCCAGCAGTTACTCATCGGCCTGGAGGGAGCAGTACTTC. Amino acid sequence: CASSYSSAWREQYF.

J is TRBJ2-1 and V is TRBV6-5, with D unresolved. CDR3 length equals 12 residues. V was cut by 4 bases and J by 9 bases, with 10 bases left in between. Looked up from germline, CDR1 is MNHEY and CDR2 is SVGAGI. The CDR3 loop reads CASSSAIREQFF. CDR3 nucleotides: TGTGCCAGCAGTTCCGCGATCCGTGAGCAGTTCTTC.

A single count supports this clone. The J gene is TRBJ1-2, the V gene TRBV18; D gene uncertain. With 3 bases removed from V and 3 bases from J, the gap between germline ends came to 2 bases. The CDR3 contains 11 residues. Germline assignment: CDR1 KGHSH and CDR2 LQKENI. The CDR3 reads CASSPDYGYTF. The CDR3 DNA sequence: TGTGCCAGCTCACCGGACTATGGCTACACCTTC.

V gene TRBV4-1 combines with J gene TRBJ2-3; 8 bases agree with TRBD2. The J segment lost 5 bases and the V segment lost 4 bases, leaving 8 bases of the junction unmatched. Germline assignment: CDR1 MGHRA and CDR2 YSYEKL. The CDR3 is 15 amino acids. The CDR3 reads CASSRERGSQDTQYF. The CDR3 DNA sequence: TGCGCCAGCAGCCGGGAGCGGGGGTCGCAAGATACGCAGTATTTT.

This chain joins TRBV7-2 and TRBJ2-7; tentatively, D is TRBD1 (6 bases). This CDR3 is 14 amino acids long. V dropped 3 bases and J dropped 3 bases, with 12 bases sitting between them. Germline V CDR1 and CDR2: SGHTA, FQGNSA. The CDR3 loop is CASSFGDTYYEQYF. The CDR3, as DNA: TGTGCCAGCAGCTTTGGGGACACCTACTACGAGCAGTACTTC. Looking up the rest from reference TRBV7-2 and TRBJ2-7 gives the full variable domain: GAGVSQSPSNKVTEKGKDVELRCDPISGHTALYWYRQSLGQGLEFLIYFQGNSAPDKSGLPSDRFSAERTGGSVSTLTIQRTQQEDSAVYLCASSFGDTYYEQYFGPGTRLTVT.

V usage is TRBV19 and J usage is TRBJ1-4, with D perhaps TRBD1 (6 bases). This CDR3 is 15 amino acids long. Germline CDR1 and CDR2: LNHDA and SQIVND (reference sequence). V gave up 6 bases and J gave up 0 bases, with 11 bases separating them. This CDR3 is CASSRKGATNEKLFF. In nucleotides, the CDR3 is TGTGCCAGTAGCAGGAAGGGGGCAACTAATGAAAAACTGTTTTTT. Variable domain in full (rest from reference TRBV19 and TRBJ1-4): DGGITQSPKYLFRKEGQNVTLSCEQNLNHDAMYWYRQDPGQGLRLIYYSQIVNDFQKGDIAEGYSVSREKKESFPLTVTSAQKNPTAFYLCASSRKGATNEKLFFGSGTQLSVL.

V and J are TRBV10-3 and TRBJ1-2; D is possibly TRBD1 (5 bases). Trimming removed 4 bases at V and 4 bases at J, with 16 bases between. This CDR3 is 15 amino acids long. Germline CDR1 reads ENHRY; CDR2 reads SYGVKD. The CDR3 sequence is CAISAPTGGTYGYTF. The CDR3 DNA sequence: TGTGCCATCAGTGCACCTACCGGCGGGACCTATGGCTACACCTTC.

The chain recombines TRBV4-1 with TRBJ1-2, with D perhaps TRBD1 (5 bases). Germline loops: CDR1 MGHRA, CDR2 YSYEKL. Deletions cut 1 base from V and 0 bases from J, with 9 bases between. The CDR3 spans 15 residues. The CDR3: CASSQGDLTNYGYTF. The CDR3, as DNA: TGCGCCAGCAGCCAAGGGGACCTTACTAACTATGGCTACACCTTC.

The chain uses TRBV7-3 and TRBJ1-1; D gene uncertain. Germline V gene sequence: CDR1 SGHTA, CDR2 FQGTGA. V gave up 6 bases and J gave up 4 bases, with 12 bases separating them. The CDR3 covers 13 residues. The CDR3 nucleotides are TGTGCCAGCAGTTCCGGGAGGTCCACTGAAGCTTTCTTT. It translates to CASSSGRSTEAFF.

V gene TRBV2 combines with J gene TRBJ1-5; no firm D call. The CDR3 is made up of 14 amino acids. The V end lost 6 bases, the J end lost 3 bases, and 12 bases lay between the germline ends. Germline V gene sequence: CDR1 SNHLY, CDR2 FYNNEI. CDR3 loop: CASRNADFNQPQHF. CDR3 sequence (DNA): TGTGCCAGCAGGAACGCGGATTTCAATCAGCCCCAGCATTTT.

Turning to this clone: Different DNA sequences within this sample yield the same CDR3. The gene calls are TRBV9 and TRBJ1-1; D ambiguous. V was clipped by 0 bases and J by 4 bases, with 4 bases between them. The V gene's germline CDR1 is SGDLS and CDR2 YYNGEE. The CDR3 covers 12 residues. The CDR3 protein is CASSVGGTEAFF. Here the CDR3 DNA reads TGTGCCAGCAGCGTAGGGGGCACTGAAGCTTTCTTT.

The CDR3 protein is CASSLGKDDGYTF. As DNA, the CDR3 is TGTGCCAGCAGTTTAGGGAAGGACGACGGCTACACCTTC. This chain links TRBV12-3 or TRBV12-4 with TRBJ1-2, with D unclear. The V end lost 1 base, the J end lost 8 bases, and 11 bases lay between the germline ends. This CDR3 has 13 residues.

The chain couples TRBV6-5 to TRBJ1-2; 9 bases are a match to TRBD1. The CDR3 has 14 residues. Trimming took 1 base from V and 8 from J; bases not matched to a gene: 5. The germline gives CDR1 MNHEY, CDR2 SVGAGI. This CDR3 reads CASSYFTGGAGYTF. CDR3 nucleotides: TGTGCCAGCAGTTACTTTACAGGGGGCGCGGGCTACACCTTC.

The rearrangement links TRBV7-8 to TRBJ2-1; D ambiguous. The germline V gene encodes CDR1 SGHVS and CDR2 FQNEAQ. The CDR3 covers 11 residues. Trimming removed 5 bases at V and 5 bases at J, with 4 bases between. CDR3 protein: CASSPDNEQFF. The CDR3 DNA follows: TGTGCCAGCAGCCCGGACAATGAGCAGTTCTTC.